The sequence of this TCR beta chain was determined in a study of cytomegalovirus exposure and HLA in healthy donors. Findings of the study overall: The study listed approximately 160 cytomegalovirus-associated TCR beta chains. Excluded were some V segments that proved indistinguishable, including TRBV6-2 and TRBV6-3. In a later analysis, at a false discovery rate of 0.05, 16,951 TCR beta sequences matched HLA alleles. Per a later analysis, HLA-associated TCR beta chains showed more clonal expansion than other, equally common TCR beta chains.

On this clone itself: The antigen is undetermined.

With V trimmed by 1 base and J by 0 bases, 6 bases remained unmatched. The length of the CDR3 is 17 residues. Germline loops: CDR1 LNHNV, CDR2 YYDKDF (reference sequence). Vbeta (60) and Jbeta (13) primers were used in the PCR. The table came from immunoSEQ multiplex PCR; TCRdb's copy has only in-frame clones and leaves some out. The repertoire consists of about 82,000 clones, with about 74% occurring once and the leading ten covering about 6%. This receptor was taken from a woman aged 45-60 years in good health and CMV-seropositive. The sample comprised PBMCs. V and J are TRBV15 and TRBJ2-1, with 7 bases that match TRBD2. CDR3 nucleotide sequence: TGTGCCACCAGCAGAGCCCCGGGGGGAAACTCCTACAATGAGCAGTTCTTC. Translation: CATSRAPGGNSYNEQFF.